The source of this T cell receptor (beta chain) is a study of CD8 T cells in ankylosing spondylitis. In making TCR beta libraries, quantitative 5'-RACE with molecular barcodes was used. TCRdb re-called the 5' RACE reads through MiXCR, storing one row per CDR3 protein. Found here are 250,000 to 400,000 distinct CDR3 sequences, approximately 10% of them singletons; the top ten hold 9.1%. General observations from the study: Blood of patients with ankylosing spondylitis appeared to be characterized by a TCR beta motif of about 8 highly homologous variants. Both synovial fluid and blood in reactive arthritis had previously been reported to carry some motif variants. CD8+ by phenotype, disease-linked clones were relatively rare in peripheral blood.

V lost 1 base and J lost 3, with 4 bases in between. The CDR3 sequence is 13 residues long. About this clonotype: Its antigen is not known.

The source is a female donor with ankylosing spondylitis or in good health (not recorded which). This chain joins TRBV12-3 or TRBV12-4 and TRBJ1-3; no reliable D call. Sequenced: blood, either unsorted or a sorted T cell fraction (not recorded which). The CDR3 sequence is CASSLEVGNTIYF. The CDR3 DNA sequence: TGTGCCAGCAGTTTAGAGGTTGGAAACACCATATATTTT.